This T cell receptor beta chain was profiled in a study of regulatory T cells in long-lasting Graves disease. Time point of the sample: newly diagnosed GD, antithyroid drugs for less than 3 months. RNA from PBMCs was the source of the TCR library. CDR3 length equals 15 residues. Germline V CDR1 and CDR2: SNHLY, FYNNEI. V lost 4 bases to trimming and J lost 7 bases; unmatched junction nucleotides: 11. To note about this clonotype: This may be a read error: a much more frequent sequence differs by one nucleotide.

Researchers made TCR beta libraries by using iRepertoire HTBI primers and running Arm-PCR on CDR3 regions. TCRdb passed the multiplex PCR reads through MiXCR, listing each CDR3 protein once. The data show about 400,000 distinct CDR3 sequences, roughly 16% seen once. This sample was also put to use in a study of T cells in Graves' hyperthyroidism and ophthalmopathy. As that study records: No progression to ophthalmopathy during 18 months of follow-up defined stable disease. Ophthalmopathy stood apart from stable hyperthyroidism in a 13 V-J model.

Sample: peripheral blood mononuclear cells (PBMCs), taken at new diagnosis, from a patient treated with antithyroid drugs. The clonotype comes from a woman between 18 and 30 years old with Graves disease. The genes are TRBV2 and TRBJ2-7; 9 bases are a match to TRBD2. The CDR3 DNA is TGTGCCAGCAGTGGGCGAGCCGGGACTAGCCATGAGCAGTACTTC. It specifies CASSGRAGTSHEQYF.